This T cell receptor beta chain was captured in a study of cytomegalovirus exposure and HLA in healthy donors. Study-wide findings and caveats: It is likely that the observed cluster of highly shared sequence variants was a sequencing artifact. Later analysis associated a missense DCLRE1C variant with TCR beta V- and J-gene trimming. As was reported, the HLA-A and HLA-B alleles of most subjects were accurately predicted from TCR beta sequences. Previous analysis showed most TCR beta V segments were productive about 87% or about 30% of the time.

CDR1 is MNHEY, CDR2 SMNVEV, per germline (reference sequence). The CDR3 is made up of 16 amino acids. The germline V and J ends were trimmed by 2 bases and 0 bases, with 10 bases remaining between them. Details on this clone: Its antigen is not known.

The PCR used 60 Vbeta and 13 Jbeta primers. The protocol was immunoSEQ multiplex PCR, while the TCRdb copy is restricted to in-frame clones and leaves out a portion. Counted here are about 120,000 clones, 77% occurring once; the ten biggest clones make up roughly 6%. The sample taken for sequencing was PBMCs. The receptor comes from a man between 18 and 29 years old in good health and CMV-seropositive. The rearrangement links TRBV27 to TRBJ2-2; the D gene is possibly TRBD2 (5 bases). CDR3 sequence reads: CASSLEGGSNTGELFF. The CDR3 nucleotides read TGTGCCAGCAGTTTAGAGGGCGGGTCGAACACCGGGGAGCTGTTTTTT.